The present entry profiles one TCR beta chain with its context. CDR3 length: 15 amino acids. CDR1 and CDR2 (germline): SGHTA, FQGNSA. The V segment lost 6 bases and the J segment 6 bases; nucleotides outside the gene matches: 6. This sample is part of a study of T-cell memory formation after mild COVID-19. TCRdb recomputed calls from the 5' RACE reads with MiXCR, one row per CDR3 protein. The sample lists around 250,000 distinct CDR3 sequences, approximately 16% occurring once. The chain carries TRBV7-2 and TRBJ2-2; 11 bases line up with TRBD1. This sequence was found in a man aged 18 to 30 who had mild COVID-19 (a few samples of this study predate the infection). Cell type and time point are not known. The sequenced material came from PBMCs or a T cell subset sorted from them (not recorded which). For the CDR3, the DNA is TGTGCCAGCAGATCCCGGGACAGGGGGGCCGGGGAGCTGTTTTTT. Translation: CASRSRDRGAGELFF.